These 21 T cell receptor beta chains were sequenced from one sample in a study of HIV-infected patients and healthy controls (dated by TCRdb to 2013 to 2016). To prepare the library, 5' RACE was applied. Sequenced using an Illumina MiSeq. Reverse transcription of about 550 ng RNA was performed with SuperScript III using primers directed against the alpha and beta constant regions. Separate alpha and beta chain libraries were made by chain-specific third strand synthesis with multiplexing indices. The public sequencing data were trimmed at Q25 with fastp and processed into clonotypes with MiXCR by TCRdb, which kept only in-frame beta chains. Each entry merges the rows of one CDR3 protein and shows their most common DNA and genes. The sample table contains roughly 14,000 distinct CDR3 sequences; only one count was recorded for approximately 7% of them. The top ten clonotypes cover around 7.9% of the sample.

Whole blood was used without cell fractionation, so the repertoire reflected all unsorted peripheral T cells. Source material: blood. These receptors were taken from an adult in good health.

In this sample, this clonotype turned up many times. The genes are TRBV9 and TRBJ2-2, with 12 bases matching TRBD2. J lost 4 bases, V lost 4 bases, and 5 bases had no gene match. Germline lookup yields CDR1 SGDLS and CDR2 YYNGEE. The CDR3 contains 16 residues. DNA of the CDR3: TGTGCCAGCAGCCCCGGACTAGCGGGGATCACCGGGGAGCTGTTTTTT. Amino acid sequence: CASSPGLAGITGELFF.

The CDR3 loop is CASSQGGLAESTGELFF. CDR3 sequence (DNA): TGCGCCAGCAGCCAAGGAGGCCTAGCGGAATCCACCGGGGAGCTGTTTTTT. V is TRBV4-3 and J is TRBJ2-2; 7 nucleotides align to TRBD2. This CDR3 region has 17 residues. CDR1 and CDR2 from the germline V gene are LGHNA and YSLEER. V was pared by 1 base and J by 4 bases, with 9 bases of the junction left unmatched.

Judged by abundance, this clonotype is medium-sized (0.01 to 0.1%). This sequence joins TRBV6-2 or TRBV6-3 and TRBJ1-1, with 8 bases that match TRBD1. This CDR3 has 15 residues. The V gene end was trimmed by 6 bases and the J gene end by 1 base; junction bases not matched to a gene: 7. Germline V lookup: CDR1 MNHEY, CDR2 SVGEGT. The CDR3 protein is CASSLSGTGNTEAFF. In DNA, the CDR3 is TGTGCCAGCAGCCTTTCCGGGACAGGGAACACTGAAGCTTTCTTT.

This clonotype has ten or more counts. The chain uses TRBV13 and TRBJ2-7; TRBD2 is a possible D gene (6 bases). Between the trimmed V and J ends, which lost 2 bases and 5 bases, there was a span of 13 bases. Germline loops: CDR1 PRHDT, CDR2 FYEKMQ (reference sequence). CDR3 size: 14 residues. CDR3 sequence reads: CASSLTPGVDEQYF. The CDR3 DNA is TGTGCCAGCAGCTTAACTCCGGGAGTGGACGAGCAGTACTTC. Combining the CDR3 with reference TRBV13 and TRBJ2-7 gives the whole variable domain AAGVIQSPRHLIKEKRETATLKCYPIPRHDTVYWYQQGPGQDPQFLISFYEKMQSDKGSIPDRFSAQQFSDYHSELNMSSLELGDSALYFCASSLTPGVDEQYFGPGTRLTVT.

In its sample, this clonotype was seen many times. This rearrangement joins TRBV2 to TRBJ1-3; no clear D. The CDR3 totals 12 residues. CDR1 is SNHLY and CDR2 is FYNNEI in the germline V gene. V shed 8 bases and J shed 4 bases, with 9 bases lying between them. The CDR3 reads CASAILGNTIYF. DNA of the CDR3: TGTGCCAGCGCTATTCTAGGAAACACCATATATTTT.

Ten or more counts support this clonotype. The CDR3, as DNA: TGTGCCTGGAGTTGGGGGAACACTGAAGCTTTCTTT. Amino acid sequence: CAWSWGNTEAFF. The gene calls are TRBV30 and TRBJ1-1; D remains ambiguous. Germline V gene lookup returns CDR1 GTSNPN and CDR2 SVGIG (reference sequence). Trimming took off 2 bases at V and 1 base at J, with 5 bases between the two ends. This CDR3 is built from 12 residues.

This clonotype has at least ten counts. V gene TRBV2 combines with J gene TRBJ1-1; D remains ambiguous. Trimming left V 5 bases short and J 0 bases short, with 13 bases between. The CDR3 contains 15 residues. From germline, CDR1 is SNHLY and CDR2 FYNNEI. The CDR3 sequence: CASSSKSTMNTEAFF. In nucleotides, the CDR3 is TGTGCCAGCAGTTCTAAGTCGACAATGAACACTGAAGCTTTCTTT.

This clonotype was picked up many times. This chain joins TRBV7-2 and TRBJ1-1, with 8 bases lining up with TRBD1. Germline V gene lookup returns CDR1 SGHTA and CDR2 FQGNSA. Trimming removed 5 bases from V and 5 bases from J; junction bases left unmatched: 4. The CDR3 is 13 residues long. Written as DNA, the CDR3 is TGTGCCAGCAGCCCGACAGGGGTAACTGAAGCTTTCTTT. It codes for CASSPTGVTEAFF.

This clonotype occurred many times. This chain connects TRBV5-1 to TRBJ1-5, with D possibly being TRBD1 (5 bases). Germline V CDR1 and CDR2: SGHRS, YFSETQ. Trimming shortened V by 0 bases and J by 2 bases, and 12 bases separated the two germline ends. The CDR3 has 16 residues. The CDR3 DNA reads TGCGCCAGCAGCTTGGATGGCCAGGGTGGCAATCAGCCCCAGCATTTT. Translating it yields CASSLDGQGGNQPQHF.

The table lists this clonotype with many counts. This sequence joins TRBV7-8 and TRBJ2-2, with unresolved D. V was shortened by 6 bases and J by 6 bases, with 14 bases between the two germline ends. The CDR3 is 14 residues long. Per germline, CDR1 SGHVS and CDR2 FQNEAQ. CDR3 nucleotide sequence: TGTGCCAGCAGAAAAACCGAGACGTCCGGGGAGCTGTTTTTT. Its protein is CASRKTETSGELFF. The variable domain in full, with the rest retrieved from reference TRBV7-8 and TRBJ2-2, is GAGVSQSPRYKVAKRGQDVALRCDPISGHVSLFWYQQALGQGPEFLTYFQNEAQLDKSGLPSDRFFAERPEGSVSTLKIQRTQQEDSAVYLCASRKTETSGELFFGEGSRLTVL.

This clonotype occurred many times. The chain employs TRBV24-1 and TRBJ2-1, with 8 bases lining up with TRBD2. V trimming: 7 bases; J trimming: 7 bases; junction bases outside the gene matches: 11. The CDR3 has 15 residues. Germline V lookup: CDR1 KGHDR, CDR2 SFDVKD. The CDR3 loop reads CATSPSAGGWNEQFF. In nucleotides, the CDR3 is TGTGCCACCAGCCCCAGCGCGGGAGGTTGGAATGAGCAGTTCTTC.

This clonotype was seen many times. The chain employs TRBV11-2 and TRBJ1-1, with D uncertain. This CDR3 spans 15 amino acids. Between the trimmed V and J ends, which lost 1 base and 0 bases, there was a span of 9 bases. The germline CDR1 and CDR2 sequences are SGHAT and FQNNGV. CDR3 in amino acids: CASSLVRGLNTEAFF. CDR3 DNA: TGTGCCAGCAGCTTAGTTCGGGGATTGAACACTGAAGCTTTCTTT.

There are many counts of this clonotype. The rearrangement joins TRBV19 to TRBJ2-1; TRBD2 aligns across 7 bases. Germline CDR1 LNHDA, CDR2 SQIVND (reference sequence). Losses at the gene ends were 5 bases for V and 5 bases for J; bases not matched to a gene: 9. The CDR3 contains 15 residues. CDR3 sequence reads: CASSLPGLFNNEQFF. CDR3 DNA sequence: TGTGCCAGTAGTTTGCCGGGACTATTCAACAATGAGCAGTTCTTC.

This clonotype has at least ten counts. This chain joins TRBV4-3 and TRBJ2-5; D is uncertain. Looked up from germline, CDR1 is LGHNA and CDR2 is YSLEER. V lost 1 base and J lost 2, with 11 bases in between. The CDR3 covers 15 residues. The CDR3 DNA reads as TGCGCCAGCAGCCAAGCTACGGAGTATCAAGAGACCCAGTACTTC. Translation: CASSQATEYQETQYF.

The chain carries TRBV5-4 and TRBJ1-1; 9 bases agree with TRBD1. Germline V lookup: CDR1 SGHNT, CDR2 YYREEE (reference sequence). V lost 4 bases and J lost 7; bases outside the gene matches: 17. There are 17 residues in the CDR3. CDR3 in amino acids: CASSRGVRVRDRVEAFF. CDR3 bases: TGTGCCAGCAGCAGGGGGGTCCGGGTTCGGGACAGGGTTGAAGCTTTCTTT.

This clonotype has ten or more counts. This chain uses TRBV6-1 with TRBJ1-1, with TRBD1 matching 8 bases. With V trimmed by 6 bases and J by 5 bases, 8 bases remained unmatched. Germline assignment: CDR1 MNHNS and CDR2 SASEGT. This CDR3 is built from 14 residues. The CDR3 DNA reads TGTGCCAGCAGGGCCAGCGGACAGGGAACTGAAGCTTTCTTT. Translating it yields CASRASGQGTEAFF.

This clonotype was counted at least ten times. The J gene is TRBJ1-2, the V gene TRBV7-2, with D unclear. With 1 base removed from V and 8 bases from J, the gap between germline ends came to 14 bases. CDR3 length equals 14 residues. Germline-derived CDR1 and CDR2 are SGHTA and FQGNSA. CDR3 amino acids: CASSLDEGFSGYTF. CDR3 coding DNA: TGTGCCAGCAGCTTAGATGAGGGTTTTTCAGGCTACACCTTC.

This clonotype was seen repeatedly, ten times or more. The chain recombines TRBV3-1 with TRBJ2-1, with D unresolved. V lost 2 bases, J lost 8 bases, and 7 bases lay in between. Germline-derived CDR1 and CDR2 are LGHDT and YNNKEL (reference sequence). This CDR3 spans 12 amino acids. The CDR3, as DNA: TGTGCCAGCAGCCAATTACTCCATGAGCAGTTCTTC. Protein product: CASSQLLHEQFF.

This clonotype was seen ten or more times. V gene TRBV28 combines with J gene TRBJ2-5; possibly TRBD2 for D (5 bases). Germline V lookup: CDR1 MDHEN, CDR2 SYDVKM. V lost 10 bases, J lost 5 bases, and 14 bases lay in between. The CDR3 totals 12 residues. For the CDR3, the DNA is TGTGCCAACGGACGGGGAAGGGAGACCCAGTACTTC. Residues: CANGRGRETQYF.

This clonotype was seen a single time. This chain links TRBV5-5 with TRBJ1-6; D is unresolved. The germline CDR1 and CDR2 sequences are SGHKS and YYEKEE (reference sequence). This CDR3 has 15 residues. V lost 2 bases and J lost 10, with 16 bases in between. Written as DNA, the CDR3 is TGTGCCAGCAGCTTATCAGGCCCCATTACATCACCCCTCCACTTT. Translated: CASSLSGPITSPLHF.

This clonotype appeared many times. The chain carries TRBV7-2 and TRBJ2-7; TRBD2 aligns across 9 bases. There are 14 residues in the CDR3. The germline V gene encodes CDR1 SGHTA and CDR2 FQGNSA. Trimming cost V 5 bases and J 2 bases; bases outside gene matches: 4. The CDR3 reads CASSPAGGTYEQYF. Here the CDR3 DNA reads TGTGCCAGCAGCCCAGCGGGGGGCACCTACGAGCAGTACTTC. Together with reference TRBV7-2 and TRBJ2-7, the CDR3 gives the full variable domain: GAGVSQSPSNKVTEKGKDVELRCDPISGHTALYWYRQSLGQGLEFLIYFQGNSAPDKSGLPSDRFSAERTGGSVSTLTIQRTQQEDSAVYLCASSPAGGTYEQYFGPGTRLTVT.